This TCR beta chain came from a study of blood T cell repertoires in COVID-19 (dated by TCRdb to 2020 to 2022). Broadly, across the study: Samples covering the acute and convalescent phases of COVID-19 were provided by collaborators in the United States, Italy and Spain. The dataset comprised deeply sampled blood TCRbeta repertoires from subjects exposed to, actively infected with, or recovered from COVID-19. HLA class I and class II types, where available, came from metadata supplied by the sample provider rather than from assay-based typing. The sample metadata nearly always contained a de-identified subject ID, COVID-19 status, age in years and sex. The prospective study material was composed of cDNA or gDNA derived from T cells, B-cell-depleted T cells, or PBMCs. The samples were drawn from two sources: the first 160 participants of the ongoing ImmuneRACE study, and approximately 1,300 subjects contributed by 6 global collaborators. The repertoires were released in a freely available public database meant as a resource for research on the immune response to SARS-CoV-2.

TCRbeta CDR3 regions were amplified from genomic DNA by means of the immunoSEQ Assay, a bias-controlled multiplex PCR. Turning to the authors' computational methods: Within the assay, amplification of reference gene primers was used to estimate how many nucleated cells each sample contained. To quantify the absolute abundance of each unique TCRbeta CDR3 rearrangement, sequence reads were collapsed and filtered. For each sample, productive Simpson clonality was calculated as the square root of Simpson's diversity index across productive rearrangements. The clones in this table, taken by TCRdb from immuneACCESS, are in-frame only. Not every clone is retained; where verified, under half of the shortfall comes from an unresolved V gene, and the cause of the rest is unknown. Clonal size and the V and J genes are those of that table, whereas D and trimming came from the DNA. Within this sample are 470,000 or so clones, with 80% to 90% of them counted one time only. More than 3% of the sample belongs to the ten largest clones.

For this clone: There is no known antigen for this receptor. Base qualities are missing; no much larger clone stands one base away.

Here is what the overall study found, with its caveats: The amount of clinical and demographic metadata varied by source and participant and was provided uncurated.

The collaborating institutions used their own protocols to collect whole blood in K2EDTA tubes. For TCRbeta analysis, collaborators shipped samples in one of three forms: frozen whole blood, isolated PBMCs, or DNA extracted from either of those sample types. Material: peripheral blood. The sequence was obtained from a human donor in a cohort sampled during active COVID-19.

The nucleotides are TGCAGCGTTGCCCCCCCGACCGGGACAAAAGCCTACGAGCAGTACTTC. Its protein product is CSVAPPTGTKAYEQYF. The rearranged chain carries TRBV29-1 and TRBJ2-7; 6 matching bases give a weak D call of TRBD1. CDR3 length: 16 amino acids, cysteine to phenylalanine. Only CDR3 DNA remains: 48 bases, in frame from the first base. The V end loses 4 bases and the J end loses 2 bases, and a stretch of 21 bases separates them. For CDR1 and CDR2, the germline V gene lists SQVTM and ANQGSEA.